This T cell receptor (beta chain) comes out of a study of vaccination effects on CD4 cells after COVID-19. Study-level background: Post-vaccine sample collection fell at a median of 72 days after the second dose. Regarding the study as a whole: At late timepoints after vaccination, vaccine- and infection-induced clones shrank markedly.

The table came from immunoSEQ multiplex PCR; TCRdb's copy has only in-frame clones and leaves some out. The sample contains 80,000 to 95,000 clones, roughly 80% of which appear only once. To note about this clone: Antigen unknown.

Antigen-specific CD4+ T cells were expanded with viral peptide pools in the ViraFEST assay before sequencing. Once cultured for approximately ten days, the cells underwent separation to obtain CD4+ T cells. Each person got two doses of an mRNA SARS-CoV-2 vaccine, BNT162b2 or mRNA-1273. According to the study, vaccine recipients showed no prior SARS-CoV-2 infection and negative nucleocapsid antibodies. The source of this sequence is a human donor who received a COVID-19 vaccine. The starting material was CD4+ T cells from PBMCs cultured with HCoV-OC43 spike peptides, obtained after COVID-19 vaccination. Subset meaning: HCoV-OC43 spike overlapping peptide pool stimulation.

The CDR3 DNA reads as TGTGCCAGCAGCCAAGATATGAATGATGTGGGGGTGGGGTCTGGGGCCAACGTCCTGACTTTC. Its protein is CASSQDMNDVGVGSGANVLTF. This rearrangement joins TRBV3-1 (or the pseudogene TRBV3-2) to TRBJ2-6; possibly TRBD1 or TRBD2 for D (5 bases each). Germline V gene sequence: CDR1 LGHDT, CDR2 YNNKEL (reference sequence). V lost 0 bases to trimming and J lost 1 base, with 22 bases between them. This CDR3 contains 21 residues.